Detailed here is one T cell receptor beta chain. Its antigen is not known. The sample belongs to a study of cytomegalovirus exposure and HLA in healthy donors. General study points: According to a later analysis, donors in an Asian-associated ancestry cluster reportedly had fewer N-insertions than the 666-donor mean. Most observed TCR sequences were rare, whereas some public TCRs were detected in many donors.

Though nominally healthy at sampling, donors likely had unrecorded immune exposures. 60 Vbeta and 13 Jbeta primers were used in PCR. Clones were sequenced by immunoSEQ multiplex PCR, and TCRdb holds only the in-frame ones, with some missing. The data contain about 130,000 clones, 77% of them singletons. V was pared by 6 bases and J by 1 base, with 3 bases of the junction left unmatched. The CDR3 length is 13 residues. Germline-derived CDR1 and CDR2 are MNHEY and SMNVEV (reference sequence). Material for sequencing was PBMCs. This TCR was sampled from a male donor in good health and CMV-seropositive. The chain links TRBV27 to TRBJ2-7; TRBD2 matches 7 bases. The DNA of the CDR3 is TGTGCCAGCAGGGGGGGAGGGTCCTACGAGCAGTACTTC. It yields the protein CASRGGGSYEQYF.